The T cell receptor beta chain under discussion was sequenced for a study of early T cells in non-severe SARS-CoV-2 infection. TCRdb ran MiXCR on the 5' RACE reads and lists one entry per CDR3 protein. The data show about 94,000 distinct CDR3 sequences, about 13% seen once. This clonotype has more than one count but fewer than ten. In germline, CDR1 is LGHDT, CDR2 YNNKEL (reference sequence). Trimming took 3 bases from V and 4 from J; bases not matched to a gene: 8. The length of the CDR3 is 15 residues. This receptor was taken from an adult who was a healthcare worker with PCR-confirmed SARS-CoV-2 infection or an uninfected control (not recorded which). The V call is TRBV3-1, the J call TRBJ2-7; 8 nucleotides align to TRBD1. The sequenced sample was whole blood. The CDR3 nucleotides are TGTGCCAGCAGCCATTTCCCAGGGGGCGTTTACGAGCAGTACTTC. Translated, it gives CASSHFPGGVYEQYF.